This T cell receptor beta chain stems from a study of beta chain features in type 1 diabetes. Looking at the study overall: The patient and healthy donor groups were comparable for age, gender and cell yields.

As every portion of the isolated RNA was reverse transcribed, the sequencing read expressed TCRB transcripts. Assay used: immunoSEQ multiplex PCR; TCRdb lists only in-frame clones, some missing. The sample lists 810,000 or so clones, roughly a sixth occurring once. This clone appeared a few times. This TCR was sampled from a woman aged 18-35 years in good health. What was sequenced was naive CD4+ T cells from blood.

The CDR3 sequence: CSVGRGTVHEQYF. In DNA, the CDR3 is TGCAGCGTTGGTAGGGGGACAGTCCACGAGCAGTACTTC. The rearrangement uses TRBV29-1 and TRBJ2-7, with 7 nucleotides matching TRBD1. V lost 4 bases, J lost 5 bases, and 8 bases stayed unmatched. The CDR3 consists of 13 residues. CDR1 and CDR2 (germline): SQVTM, ANQGSEA.